This T cell receptor beta chain appears in the sequencing data of a study of PD-1 blockade in classical Hodgkin lymphoma. Profiled with immunoSEQ multiplex PCR; TCRdb holds only in-frame clones, not every one. Of 29,000 or so clones detected, roughly 76% appear once; the ten largest clones hold roughly 15%. Each patient relapsed following autologous stem cell transplantation, and prior brentuximab vedotin exposure differed. The sample holds a few counts of this clone. Germline CDR1 and CDR2: SEHNR and FQNEAQ (reference sequence). V was pared by 4 bases and J by 9 bases, with 9 bases of the junction left unmatched. The CDR3 has 16 residues.

The source was peripheral blood mononuclear cells (PBMCs), collected before the second cycle of nivolumab. The TCR comes from a human donor with classical Hodgkin lymphoma. The V and J genes are TRBV7-9 and TRBJ2-1; 13 nucleotides align to TRBD2. CDR3 in DNA: TGTGCCAGCAGCTCCCGACTAGCGGGGGGTCGTAGTGAGCAGTTCTTC. Residues: CASSSRLAGGRSEQFF.